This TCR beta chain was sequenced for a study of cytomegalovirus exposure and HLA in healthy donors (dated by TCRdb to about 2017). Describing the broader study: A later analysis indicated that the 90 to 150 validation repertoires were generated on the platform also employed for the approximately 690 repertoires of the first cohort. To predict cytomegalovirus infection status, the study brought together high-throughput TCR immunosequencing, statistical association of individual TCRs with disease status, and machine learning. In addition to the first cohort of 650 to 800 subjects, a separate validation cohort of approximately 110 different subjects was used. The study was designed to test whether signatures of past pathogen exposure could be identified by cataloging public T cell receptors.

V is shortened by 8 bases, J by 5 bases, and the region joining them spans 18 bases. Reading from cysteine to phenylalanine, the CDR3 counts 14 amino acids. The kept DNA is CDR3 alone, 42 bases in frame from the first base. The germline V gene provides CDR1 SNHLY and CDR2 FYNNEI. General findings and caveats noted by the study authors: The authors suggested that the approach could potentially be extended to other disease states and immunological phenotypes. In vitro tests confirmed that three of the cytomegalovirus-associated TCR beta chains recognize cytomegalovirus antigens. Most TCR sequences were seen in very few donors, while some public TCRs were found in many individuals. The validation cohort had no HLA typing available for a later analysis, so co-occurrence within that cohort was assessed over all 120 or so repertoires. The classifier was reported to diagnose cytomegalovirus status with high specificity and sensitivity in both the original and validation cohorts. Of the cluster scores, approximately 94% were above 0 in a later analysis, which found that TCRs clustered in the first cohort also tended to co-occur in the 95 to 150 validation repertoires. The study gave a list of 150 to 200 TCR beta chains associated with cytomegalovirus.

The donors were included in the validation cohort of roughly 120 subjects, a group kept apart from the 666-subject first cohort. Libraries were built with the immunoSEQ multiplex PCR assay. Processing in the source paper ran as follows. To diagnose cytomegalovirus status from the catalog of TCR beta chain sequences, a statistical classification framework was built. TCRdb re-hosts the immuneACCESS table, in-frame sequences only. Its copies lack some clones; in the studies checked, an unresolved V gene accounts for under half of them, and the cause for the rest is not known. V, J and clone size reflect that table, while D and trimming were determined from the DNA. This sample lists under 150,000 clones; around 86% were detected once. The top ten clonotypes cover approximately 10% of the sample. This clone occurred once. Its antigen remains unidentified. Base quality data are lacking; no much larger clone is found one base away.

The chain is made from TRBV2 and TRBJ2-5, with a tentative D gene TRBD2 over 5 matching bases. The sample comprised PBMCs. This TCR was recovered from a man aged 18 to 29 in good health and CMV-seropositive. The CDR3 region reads CASLEHFRRETQYF. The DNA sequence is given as TGTGCCAGCCTTGAACACTTTCGGAGGGAGACCCAGTACTTC.